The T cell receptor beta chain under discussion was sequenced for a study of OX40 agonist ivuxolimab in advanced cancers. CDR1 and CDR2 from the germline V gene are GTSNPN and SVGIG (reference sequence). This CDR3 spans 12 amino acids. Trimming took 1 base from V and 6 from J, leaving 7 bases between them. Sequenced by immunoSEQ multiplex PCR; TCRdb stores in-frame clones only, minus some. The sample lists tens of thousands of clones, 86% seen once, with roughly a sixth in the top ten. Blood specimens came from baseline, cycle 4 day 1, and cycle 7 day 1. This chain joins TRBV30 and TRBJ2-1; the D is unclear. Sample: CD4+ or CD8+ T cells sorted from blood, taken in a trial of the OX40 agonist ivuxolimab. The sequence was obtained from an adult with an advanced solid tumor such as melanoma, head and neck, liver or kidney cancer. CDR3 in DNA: TGTGCCTGGAGTGCTAACCGCAATGAGCAGTTCTTC. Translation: CAWSANRNEQFF. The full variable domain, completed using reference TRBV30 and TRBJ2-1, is SQTIHQWPATLVQPVGSPLSLECTVEGTSNPNLYWYRQAAGRGLQLLFYSVGIGQISSEVPQNLSASRPQDRQFILSSKKLLLSDSGFYLCAWSANRNEQFFGPGTRLTVL.